The TCR beta chain described here comes from a study of cytomegalovirus exposure and HLA in healthy donors. Study context: The Caucasian-associated ancestry cluster contained about 80% of the 300 to 400 genotyped donors.

It was with 60 Vbeta and 13 Jbeta primers that the PCR ran. Per the study methods: Approximately 11 million of the about 80 million unique TCR beta chains counted in a later analysis were shared. Only in-frame clones appear in the TCRdb table, and some are missing; sequencing was by immunoSEQ multiplex PCR. The D gene and trimming were derived from the DNA, and the V and J assignments and clone size from that table. Counted here are about 69,000 clones, under 85% occurring once; the ten biggest clones make up around 10%. To note about this clone: Antigen specificity is unknown. At the DNA level, this CDR3 is encoded by other sequences in the same sample as well.

General study results and limits: Overall, around 160 TCR beta chains were annotated as cytomegalovirus-associated. An analysis was carried out at a later point. It showed that HLA-associated TCR beta chains were more clonally expanded than equally common non-associated chains.

CDR1 and CDR2 (germline): GTSNPN, SVGIG (reference sequence). This CDR3 comprises 16 residues. Trimming cost V 0 bases and J 11 bases; bases outside gene matches: 18. This clonotype was sampled from a woman aged 60 to 75 in good health and CMV-seropositive. This chain connects TRBV30 to TRBJ1-1; 7 bases are shared with TRBD1. Sequenced input: PBMCs. CDR3 amino acids: CAWSVQQGHRAGEAFF. CDR3 nucleotides: TGTGCCTGGAGTGTACAACAGGGGCACAGAGCAGGAGAGGCTTTCTTT.